This entry describes one TCR beta chain. The CDR3 is 13 amino acids. Germline V gene data show CDR1 as SGHDT and CDR2 as YYEEEE. With 3 bases clipped from V and 7 bases from J, the junction kept 2 bases outside the gene matches. This entry is derived from a study of blood T cell repertoires in COVID-19. Study-level background: Sources were T cells, B-cell-depleted T cells, or PBMCs; the material itself was cDNA or gDNA.

Original handling: Estimation of nucleated cell counts was performed using reference gene primer amplification. TCRdb's table, derived via immunoSEQ multiplex PCR, lists solely in-frame clones and lacks some. The D gene and trimming were derived from the DNA, and the V and J assignments and clone size from that table. The sample yields about 330,000 clones, around 90% seen once. This receptor was taken from a man aged 25-45 years who had recovered from COVID-19. V and J are TRBV5-6 and TRBJ1-4, with TRBD1 matching 8 bases. Sequenced input: PBMCs or T cells enriched from blood (not recorded which). The CDR3: CASSSDRGEKLFF. CDR3 sequence (DNA): TGTGCCAGCAGCTCTGACAGGGGTGAAAAACTGTTTTTT.